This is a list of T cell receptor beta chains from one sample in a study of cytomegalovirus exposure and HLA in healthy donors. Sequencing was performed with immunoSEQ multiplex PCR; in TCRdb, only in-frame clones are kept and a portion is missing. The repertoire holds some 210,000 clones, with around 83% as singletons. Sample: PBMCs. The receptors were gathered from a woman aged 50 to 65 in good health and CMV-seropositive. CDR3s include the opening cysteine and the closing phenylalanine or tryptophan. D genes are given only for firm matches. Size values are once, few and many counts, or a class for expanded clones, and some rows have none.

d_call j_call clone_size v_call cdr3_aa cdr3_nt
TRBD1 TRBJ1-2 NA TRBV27 CASSARTGVYGYTF TGTGCCAGCAGCGCTCGGACAGGGGTCTATGGCTACACCTTC
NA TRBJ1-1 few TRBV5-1 CASSLVGRGTEAFF TGCGCCAGCAGCTTGGTGGGGCGGGGCACTGAAGCTTTCTTT
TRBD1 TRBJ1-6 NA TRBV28 CASSTPGQGQVGNSPLHF TGTGCCAGCAGTACCCCGGGACAGGGGCAAGTTGGGAATTCACCCCTCCACTTT
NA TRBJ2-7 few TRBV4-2 CASSQVMAGVNEQYF TGTGCCAGCAGCCAAGTCATGGCAGGGGTCAACGAGCAGTACTTC
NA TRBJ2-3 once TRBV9 CASSRREASRSAQYF TGTGCCAGCAGCCGCCGGGAAGCCTCCCGGTCTGCGCAGTATTTT
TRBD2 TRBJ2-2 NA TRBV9 CASSGTSGGAGELFF TGTGCCAGCAGCGGGACTAGCGGGGGGGCCGGGGAGCTGTTTTTT
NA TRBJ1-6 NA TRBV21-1 CASQAPTNSPLHF TGTGCCAGCCAGGCCCCTACCAATTCACCCCTCCACTTT
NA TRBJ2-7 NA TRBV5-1 CASSEGDSGSISYEQYF TGCGCCAGCAGCGAAGGTGATAGCGGATCTATCTCCTACGAGCAGTACTTC
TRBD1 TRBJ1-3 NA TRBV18 CASSLDRVASGNTIYF TGTGCCAGCTCCCTTGACAGGGTCGCCTCTGGAAACACCATATATTTT
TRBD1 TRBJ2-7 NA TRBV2 CASTSDRYEQYF TGTGCCAGCACCTCGGACAGGTACGAGCAGTACTTC
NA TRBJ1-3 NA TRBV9 CASSSRTDGNTIYF TGTGCCAGCAGCTCAAGGACAGATGGAAACACCATATATTTT
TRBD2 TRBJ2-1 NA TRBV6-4 CASSVVASGGPLDEQFF TGTGCCAGCAGTGTGGTGGCTAGCGGGGGACCCTTGGATGAGCAGTTCTTC
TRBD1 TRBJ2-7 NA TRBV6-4 CAAWPWGQGVSYEQYF TGTGCCGCCTGGCCATGGGGACAGGGCGTTTCCTACGAGCAGTACTTC
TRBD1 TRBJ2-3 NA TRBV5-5 CASRGQGVVGYF TGTGCCAGCAGGGGACAGGGGGTGGTTGGGTATTTT
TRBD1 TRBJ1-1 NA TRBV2 CASRYGQVNTEAFF TGTGCCAGCAGGTACGGACAGGTGAACACTGAAGCTTTCTTT
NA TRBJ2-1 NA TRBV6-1 CASSEGGGAHEQFF TGTGCCAGCAGTGAAGGAGGGGGGGCCCATGAGCAGTTCTTC
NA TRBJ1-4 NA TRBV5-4 CASSSTGSSTNEKLFF TGTGCCAGCAGCTCCACAGGGTCCTCAACTAATGAAAAACTGTTTTTT
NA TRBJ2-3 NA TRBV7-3 CASSLSPDTQYF TGTGCCAGCAGCTTATCTCCAGATACGCAGTATTTT
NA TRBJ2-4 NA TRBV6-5 CASSLAEAKNIQYF TGTGCCAGCAGTTTAGCGGAGGCCAAAAACATTCAGTACTTC
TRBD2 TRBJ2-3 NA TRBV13 CASSLAKRGSTDTQYF TGTGCCAGCAGCTTAGCCAAGCGGGGGAGCACAGATACGCAGTATTTT
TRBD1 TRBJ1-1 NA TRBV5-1 CASSLEPAGGSEAFF TGCGCCAGCAGCTTGGAACCCGCAGGGGGGTCTGAAGCTTTCTTT
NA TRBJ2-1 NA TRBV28 CASTRYRSSYNEQFF TGTGCCAGCACCCGTTACCGCAGCTCCTACAATGAGCAGTTCTTC
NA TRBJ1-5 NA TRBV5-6 CASSLPGGGSNQPQHF TGTGCCAGCAGCTTGCCCGGGGGGGGGAGCAATCAGCCCCAGCATTTT
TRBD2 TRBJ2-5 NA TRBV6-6 CASSYPRGVLQETQYF TGTGCCAGCAGTTACCCCCGGGGGGTGCTACAAGAGACCCAGTACTTC
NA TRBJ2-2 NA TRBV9 CASSVVPGGTGELFF TGTGCCAGCAGCGTAGTCCCAGGAGGAACCGGGGAGCTGTTTTTT
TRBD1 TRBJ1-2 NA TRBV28 CATKTGTGRLYGYTF TGTGCCACCAAGACCGGGACAGGGAGGCTCTATGGCTACACCTTC
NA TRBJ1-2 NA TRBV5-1 CASSLSWGDGYTF TGCGCCAGCAGCTTGTCTTGGGGGGATGGCTACACCTTC
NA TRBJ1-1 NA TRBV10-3 CAIRESGLGAGEAFF TGTGCCATCAGGGAAAGCGGGCTAGGGGCGGGTGAAGCTTTCTTT
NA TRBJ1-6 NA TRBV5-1 CASSTTGNNSPLHF TGCGCCAGCAGCACCACAGGGAACAATTCACCCCTCCACTTT
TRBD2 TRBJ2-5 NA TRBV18 CASSTGLDETQYF TGTGCCAGCTCAACGGGACTAGATGAGACCCAGTACTTC
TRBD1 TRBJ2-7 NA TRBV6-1 CASSETGVQYF TGTGCCAGCAGTGAAACAGGGGTTCAGTACTTC
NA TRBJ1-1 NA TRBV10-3 CAIWGGETEAFF TGTGCCATATGGGGGGGCGAAACTGAAGCTTTCTTT
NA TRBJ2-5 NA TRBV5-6 CASSFRETQYF TGTGCCAGCAGCTTTCGGGAGACCCAGTACTTC
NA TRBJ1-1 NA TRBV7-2 CASSLMELSTEAFF TGTGCCAGCAGCTTAATGGAGCTGAGCACTGAAGCTTTCTTT
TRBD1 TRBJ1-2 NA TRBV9 CASSVPRVGDRDHNYGYTF TGTGCCAGCAGCGTACCGAGAGTGGGGGACAGGGACCATAACTATGGCTACACCTTC
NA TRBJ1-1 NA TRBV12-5 CASGLRRNTEAFF TGTGCTAGTGGTTTGCGCAGGAACACTGAAGCTTTCTTT
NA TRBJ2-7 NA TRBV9 CASSVGVREHGEQYF TGTGCCAGCAGCGTAGGTGTCAGGGAACACGGCGAGCAGTACTTC
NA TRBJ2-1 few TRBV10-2 CASSPGGYPNEQFF TGCGCCAGCAGTCCGGGGGGCTACCCCAATGAGCAGTTCTTC
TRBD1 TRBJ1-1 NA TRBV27 CASSNYRGVTEAFF TGTGCCAGCAGTAATTACAGGGGGGTCACTGAAGCTTTCTTT
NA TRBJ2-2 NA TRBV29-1 CSVDRQGGTGELFF TGCAGCGTTGATAGGCAGGGAGGCACCGGGGAGCTGTTTTTT
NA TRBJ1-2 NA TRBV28 CASSLVRWGGAGGGYTF TGTGCCAGCAGTTTGGTCCGTTGGGGGGGTGCGGGCGGAGGCTACACCTTC
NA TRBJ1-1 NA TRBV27 CASSPLRAGGTEAFF TGTGCCAGCAGTCCCTTGAGGGCTGGAGGCACTGAAGCTTTCTTT
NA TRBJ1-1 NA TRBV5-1 CASSFSYGFGTEAFF TGCGCCAGCAGCTTTAGCTACGGATTTGGGACTGAAGCTTTCTTT
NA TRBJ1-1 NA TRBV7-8 CASSPQGAVTEAFF TGTGCCAGCAGCCCACAGGGTGCGGTCACTGAAGCTTTCTTT
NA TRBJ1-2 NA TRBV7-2 CASSLVGLVYGYTF TGTGCCAGCAGCTTAGTGGGGCTGGTCTATGGCTACACCTTC
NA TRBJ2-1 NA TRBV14 CASSRLLDREQFF TGTGCCAGCAGCCGTTTATTAGACAGGGAGCAGTTCTTC
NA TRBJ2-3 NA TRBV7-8 CASSLAGSASLDTQYF TGTGCCAGCAGCTTAGCCGGTTCGGCTAGCTTGGATACGCAGTATTTT
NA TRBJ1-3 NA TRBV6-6 CASSYSGGSGNTIYF TGTGCCAGCAGTTACTCGGGAGGCTCTGGAAACACCATATATTTT
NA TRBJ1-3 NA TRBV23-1 CASSQSSAGGNTIYF TGCGCCAGCAGTCAATCGTCGGCAGGCGGAAACACCATATATTTT
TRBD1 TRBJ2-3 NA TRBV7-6 CASSSNRGHTDTQYF TGTGCCAGCAGCTCGAACAGGGGGCACACAGATACGCAGTATTTT
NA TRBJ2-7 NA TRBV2 CASLGSGYEQYF TGTGCCAGCTTGGGGAGCGGATACGAGCAGTACTTC
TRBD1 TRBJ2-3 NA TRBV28 CASSQGQGETDTQYF TGTGCCAGCAGCCAGGGACAGGGGGAAACAGATACGCAGTATTTT
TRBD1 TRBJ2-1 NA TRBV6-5 CASCTGTGAYNEQFF TGTGCCAGCTGTACCGGGACAGGAGCCTACAATGAGCAGTTCTTC